This is a list of T cell receptor delta chains from one sample in a study of gamma-delta chains in newborns, infants, children. TCRdb re-called clones from the reads via CATT. The table has thousands of delta-chain clones, under 0.5% seen once; the top ten hold 11% to 15%. The sequencing input was blood. All receptors come from a child who was a newborn, infant or young child, either healthy, febrile or measles-vaccinated (not recorded which). Both conserved end residues are part of each CDR3.

V,length,J,CDR3
TRDV2,19,TRDJ3,CACDPVLRLSSWDTRQMFF
TRDV2,20,TRDJ3,CACDTVLLGEGSWDTRQMFF
TRDV2,21,TRDJ3,CACDTVLGDTISSWDTRQMFF
TRDV2,16,TRDJ2,CACDNTGGSLTAQLFF
TRDV3,19,TRDJ3,CALWSRYWGPPLGTRQMFF
TRDV2,17,TRDJ3,CACDPTGESWDTRQMFF
TRDV2,18,TRDJ3,CACDGLGDKSWDTRQMFF
TRDV2,22,TRDJ3,CACDAVGAGGTQSSWDTRQMFF
TRDV2,18,TRDJ3,CACDVLGDLTWDTRQMFF
TRDV2,19,TRDJ3,CACDTYWGIYDWDTRQMFF
TRDV2,16,TRDJ1,CACDTGGYGHTDKLIF
TRDV2,18,TRDJ3,CACDTLTGGAWDTRQMFF
TRDV2,19,TRDJ3,CACDALLGDTTWDTRQMFF
TRDV2,17,TRDJ3,CACDVLGDDWDTRQMFF
TRDV2,19,TRDJ3,CACDTWGIQNSWDTRQMFF
TRDV2,16,TRDJ2,CACDSLLGDTTAQLFF
TRDV2,22,TRDJ3,CACDTGWLVGDPSSWDTRQMFF
TRAV29/DV5,19,TRDJ3,CAARELGDIRSWDTRQMFF
TRDV2,18,TRDJ3,CACDTGGYSSWDTRQMFF
TRDV2,14,TRDJ1,CACDTVGYTDKLIF
TRDV2,13,TRDJ1,CACDKVLGDTLIF
TRDV2,16,TRDJ2,CACDSVLGDLTAQLFF
TRDV2,17,TRDJ3,CACDELGDSWDTRQMFF
TRDV2,15,TRDJ2,CACDTWGASAAQPFF
TRDV2,15,TRDJ2,CACDVLGDMTAQLFF
TRDV2,19,TRDJ3,CACDTAGSISSWDTRQMFF
TRDV2,20,TRDJ3,CACDTVLLGDSSWDTRQMFF
TRDV2,18,TRDJ3,CACDTGGPFSWDTRQMFF
TRDV2,14,TRDJ2,CACDPLLGTAQLFF
TRDV2,17,TRDJ3,CACDTLVSSWDTRQMFF
TRDV2,20,TRDJ3,CACDHSTGGFSSWDTRQMFF
TRDV2,17,TRDJ3,CACDTWGISWDTRQMFF
TRDV2,18,TRDJ3,CACDILGASSWDTRQMFF
TRDV2,15,TRDJ2,CACDTVGIGTAQLFF
TRDV2,19,TRDJ1,CACVTVPTRGILGTDKLIF
TRDV2,18,TRDJ3,CACDYWGSGTWDTRQMFF
TRDV2,18,TRDJ3,CACDTWGISSWDTRQMFF
TRDV2,21,TRDJ3,CACDTVLGDTPFSWDTRQMFF
TRDV2,19,TRDJ3,CACDKLGMSSSWDTRQMFF
TRDV2,18,TRDJ3,CACDKLGGSSWDTRQMFF
TRDV2,20,TRDJ3,CACDTVGWGMSSWDTRQMFF
TRDV2,20,TRDJ3,CACDAGVWGPSSWDTRQMFF
TRDV2,18,TRDJ3,CACDTAGGRSWDTRQMFF
TRDV3,15,TRDJ2,CAFIGGYALTAQLFF
TRDV2,21,TRDJ3,CACDTFSGGYPSSWDTRQMFF
TRDV2,19,TRDJ1,CACDRLPTGGTRETDKLIF
TRDV2,17,TRDJ3,CACDSTGGSWDTRQMFF
TRDV2,17,TRDJ3,CACDTWVTSWDTRRMFF
TRDV2,20,TRDJ3,CACDTVLGDPSSWDTRQMFF